Here is one T cell receptor beta chain with its context. Its antigen is undetermined. The source of the sample is a study of OX40 agonist ivuxolimab in advanced cancers. At the level of the study: Given to patients was ivuxolimab, an agonistic anti-OX40 (CD134) antibody. Mean age 60 years, range about 20 to 79; 82.7% male.

Findings and caveats of the study: Clonal expansion was seen in CD4+ and CD8+ blood T cells by week 6 at 0.1 to 3.0 mg/kg. Some of the lowest clonal expansion was seen in partial responders at 0.1-3.0 mg/kg.

Losses at the gene ends were 9 bases for V and 1 base for J; bases not matched to a gene: 12. The CDR3 runs 17 residues. Germline V gene data show CDR1 as LNHDA and CDR2 as SQIVND (reference sequence). Profiling relied on immunoSEQ multiplex PCR, and the TCRdb table lists in-frame clones only, not all of them. The sample has roughly 24,000 clones; about 88% are singletons. This clonotype originated in an adult with an advanced solid tumor such as melanoma, head and neck, liver or kidney cancer. The chain links TRBV19 to TRBJ1-5; TRBD1 agrees at 10 bases. The sequencing here drew on CD4+ or CD8+ T cells sorted from blood, taken in a trial of the OX40 agonist ivuxolimab. CDR3 bases: TGTGCCAGCCCAGAGGACAGGGGGTCAGAAAGCAATCAGCCCCAGCATTTT. Translation: CASPEDRGSESNQPQHF.